These 7 T cell receptor beta chains were sequenced from one sample in a study of CD8+CD57+ T cells in acquired aplastic anemia. CDR3 and TCR beta VDJ profiling relied on genomic DNA as the template. TCRdb analysed the reads with MiXCR anew, one entry per CDR3 protein. Of hundreds of thousands of distinct CDR3 sequences listed, approximately 70% were seen once; the top ten hold approximately 3.9%. Sequenced: sorted CD4+, CD8+, or CD8+CD57+ T cells (not recorded which) from PBMCs. The receptors originated from a human donor in good health, serving as a control.

This chain uses TRBV20-1 with TRBJ2-3; 8 bases line up with TRBD1. Trimming removed 6 bases from V and 4 bases from J; junction bases left unmatched: 6. This CDR3 spans 13 amino acids. Germline loops: CDR1 DFQATT, CDR2 SNEGSKA (reference sequence). Here the CDR3 reads CSASGQGADTQYF. Written as DNA, the CDR3 is TGCAGTGCCAGTGGACAGGGCGCAGATACGCAGTATTTT.

The CDR3 here is CASSPRVRTEAFF. Here the CDR3 DNA reads TGTGCCAGCAGTCCCCGGGTGCGCACTGAAGCTTTCTTT. V is TRBV12-3 or TRBV12-4 and J is TRBJ1-1; the D is unclear. This CDR3 contains 13 residues. The V end was cut by 5 bases, the J end by 4 bases, with 11 bases between.

Many counts were recorded for this clonotype. The V and J genes are TRBV27 and TRBJ1-2; 8 bases fit TRBD1. V dropped 3 bases and J dropped 3; count of bases not matched to a gene: 0. The CDR3 length is 13 residues. Germline CDR1 and CDR2: MNHEY and SMNVEV (reference sequence). CDR3 DNA: TGTGCCAGCAGTTTGGACAGGGACTATGGCTACACCTTC. It yields the protein CASSLDRDYGYTF.

In nucleotides, the CDR3 is TGCAGTGCGACTGGGCCGGGTATGTCCGTGCCAGCAGACTCGACTAGCGGGGTGATAGATACGCAGTATTTT. Its translation is CSATGPGMSVPADSTSGVIDTQYF. The rearrangement links TRBV20-1 to TRBJ2-3, with 11 bases fitting TRBD2. Germline V lookup: CDR1 DFQATT, CDR2 SNEGSKA (reference sequence). J gave up 5 bases and V 6 bases, and 37 bases lay outside the gene matches. CDR3 length equals 24 residues.

This clonotype was seen at least ten times. The chain uses TRBV20-1 and TRBJ1-2, with 9 bases fitting TRBD1. With 1 base clipped from V and 9 bases from J, the junction kept 9 bases outside the gene matches. CDR3 length equals 14 residues. Per germline, CDR1 DFQATT and CDR2 SNEGSKA (reference sequence). CDR3 sequence: CSARGTGGAGSYTF. CDR3 sequence (DNA): TGCAGTGCTAGAGGTACAGGGGGCGCAGGGAGCTACACCTTC.

The CDR3 DNA follows: TGTGCCAGCAACCTAGCCTGTCGCTACACCTTC. Its protein product is CASNLACRYTF. The V call is TRBV5-6, the J call TRBJ1-2; D unresolved. The V gene's germline CDR1 is SGHDT and CDR2 YYEEEE. This CDR3 is built from 11 residues. The V end lost 6 bases, the J end lost 9 bases, and 12 bases lay between the germline ends.

The gene calls are TRBV11-3 and TRBJ2-7, with D uncertain. This CDR3 region has 14 residues. V lost 1 base and J 4 bases, leaving 11 bases between the germline ends. Per the germline V gene, CDR1 is SGHNT and CDR2 is YENEEA. The CDR3 protein is CASSLVFTGYEQYF. Here the CDR3 DNA reads TGTGCCAGCAGCTTAGTTTTTACGGGTTACGAGCAGTACTTC.